The present TCR beta chain was sequenced within a study of cytomegalovirus exposure and HLA in healthy donors. PCR employed 60 Vbeta and 13 Jbeta primers. The method was immunoSEQ multiplex PCR; TCRdb's version includes in-frame clones alone and lacks a portion of them. This sample yields fewer than 150,000 clones, of which around 85% are seen a single time; about 6.7% belongs to the top ten. Sequencing was carried out using PBMCs. This clonotype originated in a woman in her 30s in good health and CMV-seropositive.

The CDR3 here is CASSLKTSASEYNEQFF. CDR3 DNA sequence: TGCGCCAGCAGCTTGAAGACTAGCGCAAGTGAATACAATGAGCAGTTCTTC. The rearrangement joins TRBV5-1 to TRBJ2-1; 8 bases are a match to TRBD2. The CDR3 runs 17 residues. Germline V gives CDR1 SGHRS, CDR2 YFSETQ. With 1 base clipped from V and 4 bases from J, the junction kept 10 bases outside the gene matches.